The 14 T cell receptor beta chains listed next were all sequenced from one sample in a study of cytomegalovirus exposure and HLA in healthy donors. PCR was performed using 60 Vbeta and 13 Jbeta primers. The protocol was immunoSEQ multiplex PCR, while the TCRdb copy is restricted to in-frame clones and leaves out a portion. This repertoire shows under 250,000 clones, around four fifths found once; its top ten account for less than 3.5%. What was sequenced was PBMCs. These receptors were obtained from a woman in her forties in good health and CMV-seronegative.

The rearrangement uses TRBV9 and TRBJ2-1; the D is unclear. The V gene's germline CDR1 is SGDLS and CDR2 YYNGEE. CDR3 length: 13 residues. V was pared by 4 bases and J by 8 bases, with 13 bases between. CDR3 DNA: TGTGCCAGCAGCACTACACTACATGATGAGCAGTTCTTC. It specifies CASSTTLHDEQFF.

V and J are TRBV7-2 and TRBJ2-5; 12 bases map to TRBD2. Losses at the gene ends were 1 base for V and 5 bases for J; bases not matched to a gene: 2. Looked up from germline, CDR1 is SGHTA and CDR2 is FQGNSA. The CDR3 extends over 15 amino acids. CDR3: CASSLGLAGEETQYF. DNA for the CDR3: TGTGCCAGCAGCTTAGGACTAGCGGGAGAGGAGACCCAGTACTTC.

Written as DNA, the CDR3 is TGCGCCAGCAGCTTGTTGGGACAGGGTCAAACTGAAGCTTTCTTT. Residues: CASSLLGQGQTEAFF. This chain uses TRBV5-1 with TRBJ1-1; 9 positions agree with TRBD1. Trimming took 1 base from V and 5 from J; bases not matched to a gene: 6. The CDR3 is made up of 15 amino acids. Germline V gene sequence: CDR1 SGHRS, CDR2 YFSETQ. The whole variable domain, remainder taken from reference TRBV5-1 and TRBJ1-1, is KAGVTQTPRYLIKTRGQQVTLSCSPISGHRSVSWYQQTPGQGLQFLFEYFSETQRNKGNFPGRFSGRQFSNSRSEMNVSTLELGDSALYLCASSLLGQGQTEAFFGQGTRLTVV.

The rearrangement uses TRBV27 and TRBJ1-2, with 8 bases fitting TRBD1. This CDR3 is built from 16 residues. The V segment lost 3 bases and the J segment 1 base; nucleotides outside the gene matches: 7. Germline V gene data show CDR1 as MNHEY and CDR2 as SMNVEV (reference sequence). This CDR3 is CASSLIQGANNYGYTF. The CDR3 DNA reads TGTGCCAGCAGTTTGATTCAGGGGGCTAATAACTATGGCTACACCTTC.

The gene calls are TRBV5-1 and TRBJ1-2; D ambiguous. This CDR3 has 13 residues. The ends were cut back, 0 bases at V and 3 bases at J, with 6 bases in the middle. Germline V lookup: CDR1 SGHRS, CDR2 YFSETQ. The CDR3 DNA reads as TGCGCCAGCAGCTTGGTACCAGACTATGGCTACACCTTC. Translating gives CASSLVPDYGYTF.

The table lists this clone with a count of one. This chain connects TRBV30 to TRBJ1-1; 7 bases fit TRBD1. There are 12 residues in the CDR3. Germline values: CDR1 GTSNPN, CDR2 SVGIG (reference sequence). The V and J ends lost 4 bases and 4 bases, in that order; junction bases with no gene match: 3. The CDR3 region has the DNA TGTGCCTGGAAGACAGGGTTCACTGAAGCTTTCTTT. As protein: CAWKTGFTEAFF.

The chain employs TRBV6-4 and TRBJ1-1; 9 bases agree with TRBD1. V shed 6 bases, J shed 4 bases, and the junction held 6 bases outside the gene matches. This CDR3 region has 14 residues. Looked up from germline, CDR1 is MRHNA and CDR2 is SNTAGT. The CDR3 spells CASSAGQGFTEAFF. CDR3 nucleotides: TGTGCCAGCAGCGCCGGACAGGGGTTCACTGAAGCTTTCTTT.

The CDR3 DNA sequence: TGTGCCGGCCCCGTCGGGGGGCTCGGGGGAGAGACCCAGTACTTC. Translation gives CAGPVGGLGGETQYF. V gene TRBV19 combines with J gene TRBJ2-5; tentatively, D is TRBD2 (7 bases). The ends were cut back, 11 bases at V and 4 bases at J, with 23 bases in the middle. The CDR3 covers 15 residues. The germline CDR1 and CDR2 sequences are LNHDA and SQIVND (reference sequence).

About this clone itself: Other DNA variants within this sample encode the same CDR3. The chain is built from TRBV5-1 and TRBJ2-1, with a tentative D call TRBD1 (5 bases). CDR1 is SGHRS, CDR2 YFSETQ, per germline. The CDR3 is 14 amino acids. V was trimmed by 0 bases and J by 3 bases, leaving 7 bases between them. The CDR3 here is CASSLAQGYNEQFF. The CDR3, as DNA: TGCGCCAGCAGCTTGGCGCAGGGCTACAATGAGCAGTTCTTC.

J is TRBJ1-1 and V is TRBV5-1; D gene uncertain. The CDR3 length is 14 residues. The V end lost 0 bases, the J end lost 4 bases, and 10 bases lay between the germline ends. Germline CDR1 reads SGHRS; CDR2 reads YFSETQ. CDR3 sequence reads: CASSLDIVATEAFF. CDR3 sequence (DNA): TGCGCCAGCAGCTTGGACATAGTAGCCACTGAAGCTTTCTTT. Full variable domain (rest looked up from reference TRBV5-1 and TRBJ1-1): KAGVTQTPRYLIKTRGQQVTLSCSPISGHRSVSWYQQTPGQGLQFLFEYFSETQRNKGNFPGRFSGRQFSNSRSEMNVSTLELGDSALYLCASSLDIVATEAFFGQGTRLTVV.

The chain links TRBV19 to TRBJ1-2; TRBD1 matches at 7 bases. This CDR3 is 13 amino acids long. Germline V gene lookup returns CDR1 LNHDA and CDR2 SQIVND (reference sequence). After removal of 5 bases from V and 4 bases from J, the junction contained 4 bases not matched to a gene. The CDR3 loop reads CASSGQEFYGYTF. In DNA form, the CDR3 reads TGTGCCAGTAGTGGACAGGAATTCTATGGCTACACCTTC.

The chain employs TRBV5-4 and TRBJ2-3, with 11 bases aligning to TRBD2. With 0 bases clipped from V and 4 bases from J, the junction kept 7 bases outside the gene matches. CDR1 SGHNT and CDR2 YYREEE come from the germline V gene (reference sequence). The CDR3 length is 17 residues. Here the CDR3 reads CASSLGLAGSRADTQYF. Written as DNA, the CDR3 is TGTGCCAGCAGCTTGGGACTAGCGGGAAGTCGCGCAGATACGCAGTATTTT.

CDR3: CASSLPLPGRGDTEAFF. Here the CDR3 DNA reads TGTGCCAGCAGCTTACCTTTGCCTGGACGCGGGGACACTGAAGCTTTCTTT. The chain has TRBV7-9 and TRBJ1-1, with D hard to call. Germline CDR1 is SEHNR and CDR2 is FQNEAQ (reference sequence). The V and J ends lost 2 bases and 3 bases respectively, with 19 bases between them. The CDR3 is made up of 17 amino acids.

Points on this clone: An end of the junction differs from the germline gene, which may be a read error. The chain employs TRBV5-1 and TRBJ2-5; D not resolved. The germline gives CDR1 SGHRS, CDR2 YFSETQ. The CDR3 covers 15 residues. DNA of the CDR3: TGCGCCAGCAGCTTGGCCCCTGGGCCCCAAGAGATCCAGTACTTC. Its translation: CASSLAPGPQEIQYF. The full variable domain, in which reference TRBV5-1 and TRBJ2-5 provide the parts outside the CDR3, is KAGVTQTPRYLIKTRGQQVTLSCSPISGHRSVSWYQQTPGQGLQFLFEYFSETQRNKGNFPGRFSGRQFSNSRSEMNVSTLELGDSALYLCASSLAPGPQEIQYFGPGTRLLVL.